The 23 T cell receptor beta chains listed next were all sequenced from one sample in a study of blood T cell repertoires in COVID-19. Some clones are missing from TCRdb's copy, which holds only in-frame ones; the method was immunoSEQ multiplex PCR. The sample comprises more than 150,000 clones, around 80% of which are singletons, and 2.5% to 3% rests with the top ten. Specimen: peripheral blood. Receptors originate from a woman over 75 with active or convalescent COVID-19.

This clone was seen just once. The chain combines TRBV6-5 with TRBJ2-1; D is ambiguous. CDR3 size: 13 residues. The V end was cut by 6 bases, the J end by 3 bases, with 9 bases between. Per the germline V gene, CDR1 is MNHEY and CDR2 is SVGAGI. CDR3 protein: CASSLTNYNEQFF. The CDR3 DNA follows: TGTGCCAGCAGCCTGACAAACTACAATGAGCAGTTCTTC.

CDR3 sequence (DNA): TGTGCCAGTAGGGAGCTAGCGGGGGATGTTTATGAGCAGTTCTTC. As protein: CASRELAGDVYEQFF. The chain has TRBV19 and TRBJ2-1; 10 bases match TRBD2. Looked up from germline, CDR1 is LNHDA and CDR2 is SQIVND (reference sequence). This CDR3 is 15 amino acids long. J lost 8 bases, V lost 6 bases, and 10 bases had no gene match.

This rearrangement joins TRBV5-4 to TRBJ2-1; 8 bases are shared with TRBD1. CDR1 is SGHNT, CDR2 YYREEE, per germline (reference sequence). CDR3 length: 16 amino acids. Trimming cost V 4 bases and J 5 bases; bases outside gene matches: 11. CDR3 region: CASSPRGQGLHNEQFF. CDR3 coding DNA: TGTGCCAGCAGCCCGAGAGGACAGGGACTCCACAATGAGCAGTTCTTC.

This clone was detected once. The chain links TRBV9 to TRBJ2-3; D may be TRBD2 (5 bases). CDR1 and CDR2 from the germline V gene are SGDLS and YYNGEE. The CDR3 contains 14 residues. The V gene lost 0 bases and the J gene lost 4 bases, with 9 bases spanning the gap. Here the CDR3 DNA reads TGTGCCAGCAGCGTAGTGGGAGAGTCAGATACGCAGTATTTT. This encodes CASSVVGESDTQYF.

V usage is TRBV2 and J usage is TRBJ2-7, with D perhaps TRBD2 (5 bases). CDR1 is SNHLY, CDR2 FYNNEI, per germline. Trimming shortened V by 4 bases and J by 6 bases, and 10 bases separated the two germline ends. This CDR3 is built from 12 residues. The chain's CDR3 is CASSVRGREQYF. CDR3 sequence (DNA): TGTGCCAGCAGTGTCCGAGGGCGCGAGCAGTACTTC.

The chain couples TRBV4-1 to TRBJ2-7; 12 bases line up with TRBD2. The V and J ends lost 4 bases and 6 bases, in that order; junction bases with no gene match: 4. Germline V gene lookup returns CDR1 MGHRA and CDR2 YSYEKL. The CDR3 is 14 residues long. The CDR3 DNA reads as TGCGCCAGCAGCCCCCTAGCGGGGGGGACCGAGCAGTACTTC. Translated, it gives CASSPLAGGTEQYF.

This clone was found a few times. The chain carries TRBV18 and TRBJ1-1; tentative D call: TRBD1 (5 bases). The germline gives CDR1 KGHSH, CDR2 LQKENI. The CDR3 is made up of 15 amino acids. V was trimmed by 3 bases and J by 1 base, leaving 12 bases between them. The CDR3 region has the DNA TGTGCCAGCTCACCCATCCGACAGCAGAACACTGAAGCTTTCTTT. Amino acids: CASSPIRQQNTEAFF.

The chain employs TRBV5-4 and TRBJ1-2; D call uncertain. The CDR3 is 13 residues long. Germline-derived CDR1 and CDR2 are SGHNT and YYREEE (reference sequence). Trimming took off 0 bases at V and 4 bases at J, with 7 bases between the two ends. The DNA of the CDR3 is TGTGCCAGCAGCTTGGGAGGGTCCTATGGCTACACCTTC. Translating it yields CASSLGGSYGYTF.

The V gene is TRBV2, the J gene TRBJ1-5; D ambiguous. Trimming cost V 2 bases and J 6 bases, with 11 bases left between them. Germline CDR1 reads SNHLY; CDR2 reads FYNNEI. The length of the CDR3 is 14 residues. The CDR3 loop is CASSELPEGQPQHF. CDR3 DNA: TGTGCCAGCAGTGAACTGCCCGAGGGTCAGCCCCAGCATTTT.

This clone was seen once. The chain carries TRBV5-1 and TRBJ1-2; D is perhaps TRBD1 (5 bases). Germline V gives CDR1 SGHRS, CDR2 YFSETQ. CDR3 length: 13 residues. V lost 4 bases and J 6 bases, leaving 13 bases between the germline ends. CDR3 in amino acids: CASSIGHLDGYTF. The CDR3 bases are TGCGCCAGCAGCATAGGACACCTTGATGGCTACACCTTC.

The gene calls are TRBV28 and TRBJ1-4; the match to TRBD1 covers 9 bases. CDR1 is MDHEN and CDR2 is SYDVKM in the germline V gene. The V and J ends lost 6 bases and 10 bases, in that order; junction bases with no gene match: 18. The CDR3 loop spans 17 amino acids. The CDR3 region is CASSRPRVSGGQGKLFF. In nucleotides, the CDR3 is TGTGCCAGCAGCCGACCTCGAGTATCCGGGGGACAGGGAAAACTGTTTTTT.

V and J are TRBV18 and TRBJ2-3; D gene uncertain. This CDR3 comprises 14 residues. From germline, CDR1 is KGHSH and CDR2 LQKENI. V dropped 6 bases and J dropped 0 bases, with 10 bases sitting between them. CDR3 in amino acids: CASSELTSTDTQYF. CDR3 coding DNA: TGTGCCAGCTCCGAGTTGACTAGCACAGATACGCAGTATTTT.

This chain uses TRBV6-2 or TRBV6-3 with TRBJ2-3; TRBD2 matches 7 bases. V trimming: 4 bases; J trimming: 4 bases; junction bases outside the gene matches: 8. The CDR3 has 15 residues. Germline CDR1 and CDR2: MNHEY and SVGEGT. The CDR3 spells CASSFPTSRPDTQYF. The CDR3 nucleotides read TGTGCCAGCAGTTTCCCGACTAGCAGGCCAGATACGCAGTATTTT.

This chain uses TRBV11-2 with TRBJ1-2; TRBD1 is a possible D gene (5 bases). CDR1 SGHAT and CDR2 FQNNGV come from the germline V gene. This CDR3 contains 16 residues. Trimming took 1 base from V and 7 from J, leaving 19 bases between them. CDR3 bases: TGTGCCAGCAGCTTAGTGGCAGGGTTGGATATGGGTGGCTACACCTTC. This codes for CASSLVAGLDMGGYTF.

This sequence joins TRBV4-2 and TRBJ2-1; tentatively, D is TRBD1 (5 bases). The CDR3 runs 14 residues. Per germline, CDR1 LGHNA and CDR2 YNFKEQ. V was shortened by 0 bases and J by 6 bases, with 9 bases between the two germline ends. CDR3 protein: CASSQDRVSNEQFF. DNA of the CDR3: TGTGCCAGCAGCCAAGACAGGGTTAGCAATGAGCAGTTCTTC.

This sequence joins TRBV4-3 and TRBJ2-2; D is possibly TRBD1 (6 bases). With 2 bases removed from V and 2 bases from J, the gap between germline ends came to 12 bases. The germline V gene encodes CDR1 LGHNA and CDR2 YSLEER. CDR3 size: 16 residues. The chain's CDR3 is CASSQTGTPNTGELFF. The DNA for the CDR3 is TGCGCCAGCAGCCAAACAGGGACCCCCAACACCGGGGAGCTGTTTTTT.

The chain couples TRBV6-5 to TRBJ1-2, with D tentatively TRBD1 (6 bases). The CDR3 has 15 residues. The germline V gene has CDR1 MNHEY and CDR2 SVGAGI. V lost 7 bases and J lost 5, with 20 bases in between. The CDR3 coding sequence is TGTGCCAGCACGACTCTGAGGACAGTAAAATATGGCTACACCTTC. Encoded protein: CASTTLRTVKYGYTF.

In its sample, this clone was seen a few times. V usage is TRBV5-6 and J usage is TRBJ2-7; possible D gene TRBD2, 5 bases. This CDR3 is 11 amino acids long. V was cut by 1 base and J by 8 bases, with 7 bases left in between. Per germline, CDR1 SGHDT and CDR2 YYEEEE. CDR3 residues: CASSLRGKQYF. In DNA form, the CDR3 reads TGTGCCAGCAGCTTGCGGGGTAAGCAGTACTTC.

V usage is TRBV13 and J usage is TRBJ2-3, with no clear D. Germline CDR1 is PRHDT and CDR2 is FYEKMQ (reference sequence). The V and J ends lost 4 bases and 9 bases respectively, with 8 bases between them. The CDR3 is made up of 11 amino acids. The CDR3 DNA follows: TGTGCCAGCAGCTCGCGCCCCACGCAGTATTTT. It is translated as CASSSRPTQYF.

This chain links TRBV10-2 with TRBJ2-1, with TRBD2 matching over 15 bases. The CDR3 is made up of 17 amino acids. J was trimmed by 7 bases and V by 6 bases; bases with no gene match: 10. Germline loops: CDR1 WSHSY, CDR2 SAAADI. The CDR3 DNA is TGCGCCAGCAGGGGACTAGCGGGGGGCAGGGGACTAAATGAGCAGTTCTTC. It yields the protein CASRGLAGGRGLNEQFF.

The J gene is TRBJ2-1, the V gene TRBV11-2; 10 bases fit TRBD2. This CDR3 is built from 17 residues. Germline CDR1 SGHAT, CDR2 FQNNGV. J was trimmed by 8 bases and V by 2 bases; bases with no gene match: 12. Here the CDR3 reads CASSLTSGGAGLDEQFF. DNA for the CDR3: TGTGCCAGCAGCTTAACCAGCGGGGGGGCCGGGTTGGATGAGCAGTTCTTC.

The chain recombines TRBV18 with TRBJ1-1, with D tentatively TRBD1 (5 bases). This CDR3 spans 13 amino acids. Trimming stripped 6 bases from V and 1 base from J, with 9 bases between. CDR1 is KGHSH, CDR2 LQKENI, per germline. For the CDR3, the DNA is TGTGCCAGCTCGCTACAGGCGAACACTGAAGCTTTCTTT. Translating it yields CASSLQANTEAFF.

V and J are TRBV7-9 and TRBJ2-4; 8 bases match TRBD1. The ends lost 6 bases at V and 0 bases at J; junction bases unmatched: 7. From germline, CDR1 is SEHNR and CDR2 FQNEAQ (reference sequence). The length of the CDR3 is 16 residues. The CDR3 DNA reads as TGTGCCAGCAGGCCAGACAGGGGATTAGCCAAAAACATTCAGTACTTC. Amino acid sequence: CASRPDRGLAKNIQYF.